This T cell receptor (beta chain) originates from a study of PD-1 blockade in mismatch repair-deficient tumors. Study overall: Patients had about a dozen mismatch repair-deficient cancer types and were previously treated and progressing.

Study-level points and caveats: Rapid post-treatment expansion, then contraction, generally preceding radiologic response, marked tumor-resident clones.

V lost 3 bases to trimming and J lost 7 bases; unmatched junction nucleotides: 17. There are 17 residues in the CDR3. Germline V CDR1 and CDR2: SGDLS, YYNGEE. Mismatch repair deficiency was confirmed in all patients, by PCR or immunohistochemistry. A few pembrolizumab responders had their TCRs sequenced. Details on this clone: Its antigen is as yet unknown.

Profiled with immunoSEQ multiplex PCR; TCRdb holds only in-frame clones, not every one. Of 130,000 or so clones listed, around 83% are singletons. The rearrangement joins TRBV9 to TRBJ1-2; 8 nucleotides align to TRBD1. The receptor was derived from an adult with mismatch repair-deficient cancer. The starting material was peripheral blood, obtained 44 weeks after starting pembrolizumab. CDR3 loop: CASSGRKGPGQGSGYTF. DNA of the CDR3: TGTGCCAGCAGCGGGCGAAAGGGGCCTGGACAGGGAAGTGGCTACACCTTC.